Listed below are T cell receptor beta chains from one sample, sequenced in a study of OX40 agonist ivuxolimab in advanced cancers. Data came from immunoSEQ multiplex PCR; TCRdb stores just in-frame clones and leaves some out. In the table there are 50,000 or so clones, 84% of which are singletons. Sequenced here: CD4+ or CD8+ T cells sorted from blood, sampled in a trial of the OX40 agonist ivuxolimab. The receptor set was obtained from an adult with an advanced solid tumor such as melanoma, head and neck, liver or kidney cancer. Each CDR3 is given with its conserved first and last residue. The order of the fields is CDR3 DNA, CDR3 protein, J gene, CDR3 length, V gene, D gene, clone size. A D gene is named only where the DNA matches it firmly. Size is stated for part of the rows, as once, few or many counts, or as a class when the clone is expanded.

cdr3_nt: TGTGCCAGCAGCACTATGCGGGGGTTCGAAATCAATGAGCAGTTCTTC
cdr3_aa: CASSTMRGFEINEQFF
j_call: TRBJ2-1
cdr3_length: 16
v_call: TRBV7-9
d_call: TRBD2
clone_size: NA

cdr3_nt: TGTGCCTCGAAGAGGGTGCAGGGTTCAGGCGAGCAGTACTTC
cdr3_aa: CASKRVQGSGEQYF
j_call: TRBJ2-7
cdr3_length: 14
v_call: TRBV19
d_call: NA
clone_size: NA

cdr3_nt: TGTGCCTGGAGTGCAAGGATTCACTATGGCTACACCTTC
cdr3_aa: CAWSARIHYGYTF
j_call: TRBJ1-2
cdr3_length: 13
v_call: TRBV30
d_call: NA
clone_size: NA

cdr3_nt: TGCGCCAGCAGCCAAGTCGGTCAGAACTCACCCCTCCACTTT
cdr3_aa: CASSQVGQNSPLHF
j_call: TRBJ1-6
cdr3_length: 14
v_call: TRBV7-9
d_call: NA
clone_size: NA

cdr3_nt: TGTGCCAGCAGTGAAATAACGGTGATGTATGGCTACACCTTC
cdr3_aa: CASSEITVMYGYTF
j_call: TRBJ1-2
cdr3_length: 14
v_call: TRBV2
d_call: NA
clone_size: few

cdr3_nt: TGTGCCATCAGTGAGGTGACAGGGGAGGCCGGGGAGCTGTTTTTT
cdr3_aa: CAISEVTGEAGELFF
j_call: TRBJ2-2
cdr3_length: 15
v_call: TRBV10-3
d_call: TRBD1
clone_size: NA

cdr3_nt: TGTGCCAGCAGCTTGAGCCACGGTCAGGGCTTTACTAACTATGGCTACACCTTC
cdr3_aa: CASSLSHGQGFTNYGYTF
j_call: TRBJ1-2
cdr3_length: 18
v_call: TRBV5-6
d_call: NA
clone_size: NA

cdr3_nt: TGTGCCAGCGGAAAGGGGGCGGGAAAGGGGTACGAGCAGTACTTC
cdr3_aa: CASGKGAGKGYEQYF
j_call: TRBJ2-7
cdr3_length: 15
v_call: TRBV27
d_call: NA
clone_size: once

cdr3_nt: TGTGCCAGCAGCCGCCCTCTCGATGAGCAGTTCTTC
cdr3_aa: CASSRPLDEQFF
j_call: TRBJ2-1
cdr3_length: 12
v_call: TRBV5-6
d_call: NA
clone_size: NA

cdr3_nt: TGTGCCAGCAGCCTACTGGGACAGAGAGATACGCAGTATTTT
cdr3_aa: CASSLLGQRDTQYF
j_call: TRBJ2-3
cdr3_length: 14
v_call: TRBV7-3
d_call: TRBD1
clone_size: NA

cdr3_nt: TGCGCCAGCAGCTCGAGCCATCAGGGGACCCAAGAGACCCAGTACTTC
cdr3_aa: CASSSSHQGTQETQYF
j_call: TRBJ2-5
cdr3_length: 16
v_call: TRBV5-1
d_call: NA
clone_size: NA

cdr3_nt: TGTGCCAGCAGCGTTAACAGGGGGAGCGGCAATCAGCCCCAGCATTTT
cdr3_aa: CASSVNRGSGNQPQHF
j_call: TRBJ1-5
cdr3_length: 16
v_call: TRBV7-8
d_call: TRBD1
clone_size: NA

cdr3_nt: TGTGCCAGCAGCTCGGATCTAGCGGGAGCCTACGAGCAGTACTTC
cdr3_aa: CASSSDLAGAYEQYF
j_call: TRBJ2-7
cdr3_length: 15
v_call: TRBV7-4
d_call: TRBD2
clone_size: NA

cdr3_nt: TGTGCCAGCAGTGACTCGGGAGTCAATGAGCAGTTCTTC
cdr3_aa: CASSDSGVNEQFF
j_call: TRBJ2-1
cdr3_length: 13
v_call: TRBV6-4
d_call: NA
clone_size: NA

cdr3_nt: TGCGCCAGCAGCCCCTATTCCGTTTCTGGGGCCAACGTCCTGACTTTC
cdr3_aa: CASSPYSVSGANVLTF
j_call: TRBJ2-6
cdr3_length: 16
v_call: TRBV4-3
d_call: NA
clone_size: NA

cdr3_nt: TGTGCCAGCAGCCCGGACCGGGTAGCTTTCTTT
cdr3_aa: CASSPDRVAFF
j_call: TRBJ1-1
cdr3_length: 11
v_call: TRBV7-3
d_call: NA
clone_size: NA

cdr3_nt: TGTGCCAGCAGCCGAGCAGGGGGCCTCGCCGACGAGCAGTACTTC
cdr3_aa: CASSRAGGLADEQYF
j_call: TRBJ2-7
cdr3_length: 15
v_call: TRBV2
d_call: TRBD1
clone_size: NA

cdr3_nt: TGTGCCATCAAGACAGGCACTACCTACGAGCAGTACTTC
cdr3_aa: CAIKTGTTYEQYF
j_call: TRBJ2-7
cdr3_length: 13
v_call: TRBV6-5
d_call: NA
clone_size: NA

cdr3_nt: TGTGCCAGCAGCGGGTGGGGACAGGGGGTTTTTGGCAAAAACATTCAGTACTTC
cdr3_aa: CASSGWGQGVFGKNIQYF
j_call: TRBJ2-4
cdr3_length: 18
v_call: TRBV5-4
d_call: TRBD1
clone_size: NA

cdr3_nt: TGTGCCAGCAGCTTAGGGGGGGTAGAGACCCAGTACTTC
cdr3_aa: CASSLGGVETQYF
j_call: TRBJ2-5
cdr3_length: 13
v_call: TRBV7-9
d_call: NA
clone_size: NA